A selection of T cell receptor beta chains follows, all from one sample in a study of T cell responses to AZD1222 COVID-19 vaccine. The method was immunoSEQ multiplex PCR; TCRdb's version includes in-frame clones alone and lacks a portion of them. The sample lists approximately 150,000 clones; 91% were seen once. The sample consisted of peripheral blood, taken on day 0 of AZD1222 vaccination. These receptor sequences come from an adult in good health. The CDR3 runs from the conserved cysteine through the conserved F or W. D genes are given only for firm matches. A row's size may be missing; if present it is once, few, many or a size class.

d_gene: NA; abundance: NA; v_gene: TRBV29-1; j_gene: TRBJ1-4; CDR3nt: TGCTCCGAAGGGGGGGGTAGGGAAAAACTGTTTTTT; CDR3aa: CSEGGGREKLFF
d_gene: NA; abundance: few; v_gene: TRBV11-2; j_gene: TRBJ1-2; CDR3nt: TGTGCCAGCAGCTCTCCATCCTTGGGGGGCTACACCTTC; CDR3aa: CASSSPSLGGYTF
d_gene: NA; abundance: NA; v_gene: TRBV10-3; j_gene: TRBJ2-3; CDR3nt: TGTGCCATCAGTGAGGTCCAGCCCAGCTTGAGTTATTTT; CDR3aa: CAISEVQPSLSYF
d_gene: NA; abundance: NA; v_gene: TRBV11-2; j_gene: TRBJ2-2; CDR3nt: TGTGCCAGCAGCTCCCGCCCCTCCACCGGGGAGCTGTTTTTT; CDR3aa: CASSSRPSTGELFF
d_gene: NA; abundance: NA; v_gene: TRBV5-1; j_gene: TRBJ1-4; CDR3nt: TGCGCCAGCAGCGCTGAACCTACCCCTTTGTCGGAAAAACTGTTTTTT; CDR3aa: CASSAEPTPLSEKLFF
d_gene: TRBD1; abundance: NA; v_gene: TRBV9; j_gene: TRBJ1-5; CDR3nt: TGTGCCAGCAGCGCCGGGACAGGGGTCAATCAGCCCCAGCATTTT; CDR3aa: CASSAGTGVNQPQHF
d_gene: NA; abundance: few; v_gene: TRBV28; j_gene: TRBJ2-2; CDR3nt: TGTGCCAGCAGTTTCAGTGCAAACTACATCCCCGGGGAGCTGTTTTTT; CDR3aa: CASSFSANYIPGELFF
d_gene: NA; abundance: NA; v_gene: TRBV19; j_gene: TRBJ2-3; CDR3nt: TGTGCCAGTAGTATTCGCTGGGAGTCAGATACGCAGTATTTT; CDR3aa: CASSIRWESDTQYF
d_gene: TRBD1; abundance: NA; v_gene: TRBV29-1; j_gene: TRBJ1-6; CDR3nt: TGCAGCGTTAAGGACAGGGGCTATAATTCACCCCTCCACTTT; CDR3aa: CSVKDRGYNSPLHF
d_gene: TRBD1; abundance: NA; v_gene: TRBV19; j_gene: TRBJ1-3; CDR3nt: TGTGCCAGTAGTACCCGGACAGGGGGTGGAAACACCATATATTTT; CDR3aa: CASSTRTGGGNTIYF
d_gene: TRBD1; abundance: NA; v_gene: TRBV28; j_gene: TRBJ2-7; CDR3nt: TGTGCCAGTCAAGAGGCAGGGGGTTACCGCGAGCAGTACTTC; CDR3aa: CASQEAGGYREQYF
d_gene: NA; abundance: NA; v_gene: TRBV28; j_gene: TRBJ1-4; CDR3nt: TGTGCCAGCAGTCAGCAGGACGGCCTCTTTAATGAAAAACTGTTTTTT; CDR3aa: CASSQQDGLFNEKLFF
d_gene: NA; abundance: NA; v_gene: TRBV30; j_gene: TRBJ2-7; CDR3nt: TGTGCCTGGAGTTGGGGGGACAGCAGGAGCTCCTACGAGCAGTACTTC; CDR3aa: CAWSWGDSRSSYEQYF
d_gene: TRBD1; abundance: NA; v_gene: TRBV7-2; j_gene: TRBJ2-3; CDR3nt: TGTGCCAGCAGCTCCACAGGGGGCACGGCAGATACGCAGTATTTT; CDR3aa: CASSSTGGTADTQYF
d_gene: TRBD1; abundance: NA; v_gene: TRBV24-1; j_gene: TRBJ1-5; CDR3nt: TGTGCCACCAGCCCGGGACAGGGAAGTCAGCCCCAGCATTTT; CDR3aa: CATSPGQGSQPQHF
d_gene: NA; abundance: NA; v_gene: TRBV9; j_gene: TRBJ2-3; CDR3nt: TGTGCCAGCAGCGTAGAGGGTGTCACAGATACGCAGTATTTT; CDR3aa: CASSVEGVTDTQYF
d_gene: NA; abundance: NA; v_gene: TRBV30; j_gene: TRBJ1-2; CDR3nt: TGTGCCTGGAGTGGAGGGGGGATCGACTATGGCTACACCTTC; CDR3aa: CAWSGGGIDYGYTF
d_gene: NA; abundance: NA; v_gene: TRBV5-8; j_gene: TRBJ1-2; CDR3nt: TGTGCCAGCAGCTTGCATGGCCGATACTATGGCTACACCTTC; CDR3aa: CASSLHGRYYGYTF
d_gene: NA; abundance: NA; v_gene: TRBV6-5; j_gene: TRBJ1-5; CDR3nt: TGTGCCAGCAGCCCGGGCGGGGGCCAAAATCAGCCCCAGCATTTT; CDR3aa: CASSPGGGQNQPQHF
d_gene: TRBD1; abundance: NA; v_gene: TRBV18; j_gene: TRBJ1-5; CDR3nt: TGTGCCAGCTCCCAAGGACAGGGGAGGGGCGGCAATCAGCCCCAGCATTTT; CDR3aa: CASSQGQGRGGNQPQHF
d_gene: NA; abundance: NA; v_gene: TRBV30; j_gene: TRBJ1-1; CDR3nt: TGTGCCTGGAGTGTATCGGTCACTGAAGCTTTCTTT; CDR3aa: CAWSVSVTEAFF
d_gene: TRBD1; abundance: NA; v_gene: TRBV6-2/TRBV6-3; j_gene: TRBJ1-2; CDR3nt: TGTGCCAGCAGTACCCCTGGGACAGCAGCTCATGGCTACACCTTC; CDR3aa: CASSTPGTAAHGYTF
d_gene: NA; abundance: NA; v_gene: TRBV25-1; j_gene: TRBJ1-2; CDR3nt: TGTGCCAGCAGTGAGGCAGGGTTAGTCTATGGCTACACCTTC; CDR3aa: CASSEAGLVYGYTF
d_gene: NA; abundance: once; v_gene: TRBV6-5; j_gene: TRBJ1-5; CDR3nt: TGTGCCAGCAGTCCAGACAGTTTTAATCAGCCCCAGCATTTT; CDR3aa: CASSPDSFNQPQHF
d_gene: NA; abundance: once; v_gene: TRBV20-1; j_gene: TRBJ1-4; CDR3nt: TGCAGTGCTAGTACTCTTTCTAATGAAAAACTGTTTTTT; CDR3aa: CSASTLSNEKLFF
d_gene: NA; abundance: NA; v_gene: TRBV7-2; j_gene: TRBJ2-7; CDR3nt: TGTGCCAGCAGCGAAAGTAGCGAGCAGTACTTC; CDR3aa: CASSESSEQYF
d_gene: NA; abundance: NA; v_gene: TRBV6-5; j_gene: TRBJ1-3; CDR3nt: TGTGCCAGCAGCGCCTATGACAGGGGAAACACCATATATTTT; CDR3aa: CASSAYDRGNTIYF
d_gene: NA; abundance: NA; v_gene: TRBV6-5; j_gene: TRBJ1-5; CDR3nt: TGTGCCAGCAGTCTTGACCTGTATAGCAATCAGCCCCAGCATTTT; CDR3aa: CASSLDLYSNQPQHF
d_gene: NA; abundance: NA; v_gene: TRBV2; j_gene: TRBJ1-4; CDR3nt: TGTGCCAGCAGTTCCAGGGGAATAGGCGAAAAACTGTTTTTT; CDR3aa: CASSSRGIGEKLFF
d_gene: NA; abundance: NA; v_gene: TRBV20-1; j_gene: TRBJ2-7; CDR3nt: TGCAGTGCTAGTCCCAATTCCTACGAGCAGTACTTC; CDR3aa: CSASPNSYEQYF
d_gene: NA; abundance: few; v_gene: TRBV5-4; j_gene: TRBJ2-1; CDR3nt: TGTGCCAGCAGCACTCGGCGGAACAATGAGCAGTTCTTC; CDR3aa: CASSTRRNNEQFF
d_gene: TRBD2; abundance: NA; v_gene: TRBV10-1; j_gene: TRBJ2-3; CDR3nt: TGCGCCAGCAGTGAGTCGACTAGCGGGGCGACTACAGATACGCAGTATTTT; CDR3aa: CASSESTSGATTDTQYF
d_gene: TRBD1; abundance: few; v_gene: TRBV7-2; j_gene: TRBJ1-5; CDR3nt: TGTGCCAGCAGCTTGTGGACAGGGGAAAATCAGCCCCAGCATTTT; CDR3aa: CASSLWTGENQPQHF
d_gene: NA; abundance: NA; v_gene: TRBV19; j_gene: TRBJ1-6; CDR3nt: TGTGCCAGTAAGATACAGGGAATCAATTCACCCCTCCACTTT; CDR3aa: CASKIQGINSPLHF
d_gene: TRBD1; abundance: NA; v_gene: TRBV19; j_gene: TRBJ1-1; CDR3nt: TGTGCCAGTAGCCGACAGGGGGTGAACACTGAAGCTTTCTTT; CDR3aa: CASSRQGVNTEAFF
d_gene: TRBD1; abundance: NA; v_gene: TRBV6-1; j_gene: TRBJ1-3; CDR3nt: TGTGCCAGCAGTGAGCGGGACAGGATCTCTGGAAACACCATATATTTT; CDR3aa: CASSERDRISGNTIYF
d_gene: NA; abundance: NA; v_gene: TRBV5-6; j_gene: TRBJ1-1; CDR3nt: TGTGCCAGCAGCTTGATGGTACCTTCCTCAAACACTGAAGCTTTCTTT; CDR3aa: CASSLMVPSSNTEAFF
d_gene: TRBD2; abundance: NA; v_gene: TRBV27; j_gene: TRBJ2-3; CDR3nt: TGTGCCAGCAGTTCCCGCGGGGTTTTGGCGGGAGTAGCAGATACGCAGTATTTT; CDR3aa: CASSSRGVLAGVADTQYF